Below are 31 T cell receptor beta chains sequenced from a single sample in a study of lymphopenia after photon versus proton radiotherapy. Some clones are missing from TCRdb's copy, which holds only in-frame ones; the method was immunoSEQ multiplex PCR. Found here are about 25,000 clones, over 80% of them singletons; the top ten hold roughly 3.8%. The sequenced sample was peripheral blood, obtained from a patient treated with photon-based radiotherapy. These TCRs come from a woman in her forties or fifties with pancreatic cancer.

This clone was picked up a small number of times. CDR3 protein: CASSMSYEQFF. The CDR3 DNA reads TGTGCCAGTAGTATGAGCTATGAGCAGTTCTTC. This rearrangement joins TRBV19 to TRBJ2-1; D is unresolved. This CDR3 region has 11 residues. Trimming removed 3 bases from V and 8 bases from J, with 5 bases in between. The V gene's germline CDR1 is LNHDA and CDR2 SQIVND (reference sequence).

The rearrangement links TRBV9 to TRBJ2-7, with TRBD2 matching 10 bases. Germline V gene lookup returns CDR1 SGDLS and CDR2 YYNGEE. The length of the CDR3 is 15 residues. With V trimmed by 1 base and J by 5 bases, 6 bases remained unmatched. The CDR3 is CASSVSSGSSDEQYF. In nucleotides, the CDR3 is TGTGCCAGCAGCGTATCTAGCGGGAGTTCGGACGAGCAGTACTTC.

The J gene is TRBJ1-1, the V gene TRBV11-2; 8 bases match TRBD1. Germline CDR1 is SGHAT and CDR2 is FQNNGV. V lost 3 bases to trimming and J lost 5 bases; unmatched junction nucleotides: 17. The CDR3 sequence is 18 residues long. CDR3 coding DNA: TGTGCCAGCAGCTTTACCGGGTTCGGGACAGGACAACCAACTGAAGCTTTCTTT. This codes for CASSFTGFGTGQPTEAFF.

The chain joins TRBV7-9 to TRBJ2-1, with 10 bases that match TRBD2. V shed 0 bases, J shed 7 bases, and the junction held 9 bases outside the gene matches. Germline CDR1 and CDR2: SEHNR and FQNEAQ (reference sequence). The CDR3 contains 17 residues. CDR3 DNA: TGTGCCAGCAGCTTAGCGGCTTCTAGCGGGAGTCGGAATGAGCAGTTCTTC. It yields the protein CASSLAASSGSRNEQFF.

The chain couples TRBV18 to TRBJ2-5; possible D gene TRBD2, 6 bases. Germline CDR1 KGHSH, CDR2 LQKENI. Trimming pared 2 bases from V and 5 bases from J, leaving 9 bases between. The CDR3 runs 13 residues. CDR3 sequence reads: CASSPAGRETQYF. The CDR3 nucleotides are TGTGCCAGCTCACCAGCGGGGAGGGAGACCCAGTACTTC. The variable domain in full, with the rest retrieved from reference TRBV18 and TRBJ2-5, is NAGVMQNPRHLVRRRGQEARLRCSPMKGHSHVYWYRQLPEEGLKFMVYLQKENIIDESGMPKERFSAEFPKEGPSILRIQQVVRGDSAAYFCASSPAGRETQYFGPGTRLLVL.

CDR3 residues: CASSAQPRSPSYEQYF. CDR3 nucleotides: TGTGCCAGCAGCGCCCAGCCCCGGTCCCCCTCCTACGAGCAGTACTTC. The chain recombines TRBV9 with TRBJ2-7; D is undetermined. CDR1 is SGDLS, CDR2 YYNGEE, per germline. The V end was cut by 3 bases, the J end by 0 bases, with 16 bases between. This CDR3 contains 16 residues.

The chain carries TRBV7-9 and TRBJ2-1; 7 positions match TRBD2. The germline gives CDR1 SEHNR, CDR2 FQNEAQ (reference sequence). V shed 8 bases, J shed 10 bases, and the junction held 14 bases outside the gene matches. The CDR3 is made up of 14 amino acids. The CDR3 is CASGDSATSREQFF. As DNA, the CDR3 is TGTGCCAGCGGGGACTCGGCGACTAGCAGGGAGCAGTTCTTC.

The chain uses TRBV4-3 and TRBJ2-3, with TRBD1 as a possible D gene (7 bases). This CDR3 is 14 amino acids long. Trimming removed 4 bases from V and 6 bases from J, with 14 bases in between. Looked up from germline, CDR1 is LGHNA and CDR2 is YSLEER. In DNA, the CDR3 is TGCGCCAGCAGCCTCCAGGGGGGCCCGGATACGCAGTATTTT. Its protein product is CASSLQGGPDTQYF.

The V gene is TRBV19, the J gene TRBJ2-5, with 10 bases lining up with TRBD2. The J call may not be correct, given that the DNA end is closer to TRBJ2-7. Germline CDR1 LNHDA, CDR2 SQIVND (reference sequence). CDR3 length: 13 amino acids. The CDR3 DNA is TGTGCCAGTAACCTAGCGGGAGACGACGAGCAGTACTTC. Amino acids: CASNLAGDDEQYF.

This chain links TRBV11-2 with TRBJ1-3, with 11 positions matching TRBD1. The CDR3 totals 17 residues. Trimming removed 2 bases from V and 0 bases from J; junction bases left unmatched: 3. Germline CDR1 is SGHAT and CDR2 is FQNNGV. As DNA, the CDR3 is TGTGCCAGCAGCTTATGGACAGGGGGCATCTCTGGAAACACCATATATTTT. Residues: CASSLWTGGISGNTIYF.

V gene TRBV6-6 combines with J gene TRBJ1-5, with D hard to call. This CDR3 spans 16 amino acids. Trimming took 0 bases from V and 1 from J, leaving 10 bases between them. Germline values: CDR1 MNHNY, CDR2 SVGAGI (reference sequence). The CDR3 sequence is CASSYSVAGSNQPQHF. In DNA, the CDR3 is TGTGCCAGCAGTTACTCTGTGGCGGGAAGCAATCAGCCCCAGCATTTT.

V usage is TRBV9 and J usage is TRBJ2-3; possibly TRBD2 for D (5 bases). Germline V gene sequence: CDR1 SGDLS, CDR2 YYNGEE. The CDR3 is made up of 16 amino acids. V was pared by 0 bases and J by 4 bases, with 15 bases between. CDR3 sequence reads: CASSVVGLAWSDTQYF. The CDR3 DNA reads TGTGCCAGCAGCGTAGTAGGGCTAGCATGGTCAGATACGCAGTATTTT. The full variable domain, completed using reference TRBV9 and TRBJ2-3, is DSGVTQTPKHLITATGQRVTLRCSPRSGDLSVYWYQQSLDQGLQFLIQYYNGEERAKGNILERFSAQQFPDLHSELNLSSLELGDSALYFCASSVVGLAWSDTQYFGPGTRLTVL.

DNA of the CDR3: TGTGCCAGTAGCCCCGACTTCAGCCCCTACGAGCAGTACTTC. Its protein product is CASSPDFSPYEQYF. The J gene is TRBJ2-7, the V gene TRBV19; D is ambiguous. V gave up 6 bases and J gave up 2 bases, with 14 bases separating them. The CDR3 is made up of 14 amino acids. CDR1 and CDR2 (germline): LNHDA, SQIVND (reference sequence). Variable domain in full (rest from reference TRBV19 and TRBJ2-7): DGGITQSPKYLFRKEGQNVTLSCEQNLNHDAMYWYRQDPGQGLRLIYYSQIVNDFQKGDIAEGYSVSREKKESFPLTVTSAQKNPTAFYLCASSPDFSPYEQYFGPGTRLTVT.

This chain links TRBV7-2 with TRBJ2-7; D might be TRBD1 (6 bases). The CDR3 is 14 amino acids. Germline V gene data show CDR1 as SGHTA and CDR2 as FQGNSA. Between the trimmed V and J ends, which lost 5 bases and 3 bases, there was a span of 14 bases. CDR3 bases: TGTGCCAGCAGCGCGCAGGGGCTTCTCTACGAGCAGTACTTC. Translated: CASSAQGLLYEQYF.

This chain uses TRBV7-2 with TRBJ2-3; D is perhaps TRBD1 (6 bases). Trimming took 1 base from V and 8 from J, leaving 22 bases between them. The CDR3 runs 17 residues. Germline-derived CDR1 and CDR2 are SGHTA and FQGNSA. CDR3 region: CASSLGLRGPAQGTQYF. The DNA for the CDR3 is TGTGCCAGCAGCTTAGGGCTTCGCGGGCCAGCACAGGGTACGCAGTATTTT.

The rearrangement links TRBV18 to TRBJ2-7, with D unclear. The length of the CDR3 is 14 residues. V was trimmed by 2 bases and J by 1 base, leaving 9 bases between them. Germline CDR1 and CDR2: KGHSH and LQKENI. CDR3 in DNA: TGTGCCAGCTCACCAAGGACCGTGTCCTACGAGCAGTACTTC. This sequence encodes CASSPRTVSYEQYF.

The chain employs TRBV29-1 and TRBJ2-3; D may be TRBD2 (6 bases). The CDR3 is made up of 16 amino acids. Trimming removed 2 bases at V and 5 bases at J, with 20 bases between. Germline values: CDR1 SQVTM, CDR2 ANQGSEA. The CDR3 coding sequence is TGCAGCGTTGAATCCGCCTTCGAGGACTACAAAGATACGCAGTATTTT. Protein sequence: CSVESAFEDYKDTQYF.

Regarding this clone: One junction end does not reproduce the germline sequence, and a read error may be involved. This chain joins TRBV10-1 and TRBJ1-5; no clear D gene. CDR1 WNHNN and CDR2 SYGVQD come from the germline V gene (reference sequence). The CDR3 totals 13 residues. The CDR3 loop reads CTSSVDGDQPQHF. The DNA of the CDR3 is TGCACCAGCAGCGTGGACGGAGATCAGCCCCAGCATTTT.

The chain links TRBV13 to TRBJ2-1, with D perhaps matching TRBD1 or TRBD2 (5 bases each). Germline V CDR1 and CDR2: PRHDT, FYEKMQ (reference sequence). The V end was cut by 6 bases, the J end by 6 bases, with 24 bases between. This CDR3 contains 17 residues. The CDR3 sequence: CASSLLGERGRINEQFF. DNA for the CDR3: TGTGCCAGCAGTCTCCTGGGTGAGAGGGGAAGGATCAATGAGCAGTTCTTC.

This clone was observed a single time. This sequence joins TRBV28 and TRBJ1-2; 7 bases fit TRBD1. Germline CDR1 is MDHEN and CDR2 is SYDVKM. V lost 6 bases to trimming and J lost 5 bases; unmatched junction nucleotides: 6. CDR3 size: 13 residues. The CDR3 loop is CASRPHRGYGYTF. DNA for the CDR3: TGTGCCAGCAGACCCCACAGGGGATATGGCTACACCTTC.

V gene TRBV7-2 combines with J gene TRBJ1-3, with D maybe TRBD1 (6 bases). Germline V gene data show CDR1 as SGHTA and CDR2 as FQGNSA. V lost 3 bases to trimming and J lost 1 base, with 10 bases between them. The length of the CDR3 is 15 residues. The chain's CDR3 is CASSFGGGSGNTIYF. The DNA for the CDR3 is TGTGCCAGCAGCTTTGGAGGGGGGTCTGGAAACACCATATATTTT.

This chain links TRBV5-5 with TRBJ1-2; 9 nucleotides line up with TRBD1. Germline CDR1 reads SGHKS; CDR2 reads YYEKEE (reference sequence). V shed 3 bases and J 8 bases; nucleotides not matched to a gene: 5. This CDR3 region has 13 residues. CDR3 nucleotide sequence: TGTGCCAGCAGCTCACCCGGGACAGGGGGCTACACCTTC. It yields the protein CASSSPGTGGYTF.

The rearrangement joins TRBV28 to TRBJ2-5; D may correspond to TRBD1 or TRBD2 (5 bases each). This CDR3 is built from 16 residues. The germline gives CDR1 MDHEN, CDR2 SYDVKM. Trimming removed 3 bases at V and 0 bases at J, with 14 bases between. CDR3 in DNA: TGTGCCAGCAGTTTTTACCGGGACGCGTACCAAGAGACCCAGTACTTC. It encodes CASSFYRDAYQETQYF.

This clone is categorized as medium-sized. The chain is built from TRBV28 and TRBJ2-1, with D hard to call. Per the germline V gene, CDR1 is MDHEN and CDR2 is SYDVKM. The CDR3 extends over 13 amino acids. The V and J ends lost 2 bases and 6 bases respectively, with 8 bases between them. The CDR3 spells CASSLPTGNEQFF. In nucleotides, the CDR3 is TGTGCCAGCAGTTTACCCACTGGCAATGAGCAGTTCTTC.

The CDR3 bases are TGTGCCTGGAGTGTGGGGTTGGGTAGCGGGAGAAGGGAGCAGTACTTC. It is translated as CAWSVGLGSGRREQYF. The rearrangement links TRBV30 to TRBJ2-7, with TRBD2 matching over 9 bases. The length of the CDR3 is 16 residues. The V gene end was trimmed by 0 bases and the J gene end by 7 bases; junction bases not matched to a gene: 13. Germline values: CDR1 GTSNPN, CDR2 SVGIG (reference sequence).

This chain uses TRBV11-3 with TRBJ2-2; unclear D gene. From germline, CDR1 is SGHNT and CDR2 YENEEA. CDR3 length: 14 amino acids. V was shortened by 0 bases and J by 5 bases, with 7 bases between the two germline ends. The CDR3 spells CASSLDLGTGELFF. The CDR3 nucleotides are TGTGCCAGCAGCTTAGATCTTGGTACCGGGGAGCTGTTTTTT.

The genes are TRBV28 and TRBJ2-3, with TRBD2 matching over 9 bases. The junction had 6 bases not matched to a gene; V was cut back by 5 bases and J by 3 bases. The CDR3 runs 15 residues. Looked up from germline, CDR1 is MDHEN and CDR2 is SYDVKM. CDR3 nucleotide sequence: TGTGCCAGCAGTCAAGCGGGAGGAGGAACAGATACGCAGTATTTT. Its translation is CASSQAGGGTDTQYF.

The chain carries TRBV15 and TRBJ1-1; D might be TRBD1 (5 bases). The CDR3 runs to 14 residues. V was clipped by 5 bases and J by 3 bases, with 13 bases between them. Germline V gene sequence: CDR1 LNHNV, CDR2 YYDKDF (reference sequence). The CDR3: CATSERRGDTEAFF. The CDR3 nucleotides are TGTGCCACCAGCGAGCGTCGGGGGGACACTGAAGCTTTCTTT.

The gene calls are TRBV4-3 and TRBJ1-2; 8 nucleotides align to TRBD1. From germline, CDR1 is LGHNA and CDR2 YSLEER. The CDR3 loop spans 16 amino acids. V shed 0 bases, J shed 6 bases, and the junction held 9 bases outside the gene matches. CDR3 residues: CASSQEVAGGANGYTF. CDR3 nucleotide sequence: TGCGCCAGCAGCCAAGAAGTGGCAGGGGGCGCCAATGGCTACACCTTC.

The V call is TRBV5-1, the J call TRBJ2-6; D is perhaps TRBD1 (6 bases). Germline V gene data show CDR1 as SGHRS and CDR2 as YFSETQ. The CDR3 spans 16 residues. Trimming stripped 4 bases from V and 0 bases from J, with 11 bases between. The CDR3 bases are TGCGCCAGCAGCCCCGACAGGAGCTCTGGGGCCAACGTCCTGACTTTC. Amino acid sequence: CASSPDRSSGANVLTF. Combining the CDR3 with reference TRBV5-1 and TRBJ2-6 gives the whole variable domain KAGVTQTPRYLIKTRGQQVTLSCSPISGHRSVSWYQQTPGQGLQFLFEYFSETQRNKGNFPGRFSGRQFSNSRSEMNVSTLELGDSALYLCASSPDRSSGANVLTFGAGSRLTVL.

V and J are TRBV7-6 and TRBJ2-7; 7 bases line up with TRBD1. The V segment lost 5 bases and the J segment 0 bases; nucleotides outside the gene matches: 7. Germline-derived CDR1 and CDR2 are SGHVS and FNYEAQ. This CDR3 region has 15 residues. DNA of the CDR3: TGTGCCAGCAGCCCCGGACAGGTTAGCTCCTACGAGCAGTACTTC. This sequence encodes CASSPGQVSSYEQYF.